The sequence of this TCR beta chain was determined in a study of early T cells in non-severe SARS-CoV-2 infection. About the study: Sequencing used unsorted whole-blood bulk RNA, so chains lack pairing. Study findings and constraints: CD4 and private specificities were missed by VDJdb matching, which favored anti-spike CD8 responses.

Individual cDNA molecules received unique molecular identifiers during library preparation. In TCRdb, the 5' RACE reads were re-called with MiXCR into one record per CDR3 protein. The sample holds fewer than 120,000 distinct CDR3 sequences; over 10% are singletons and the top ten take less than 4.5%. CDR1 SEHNR and CDR2 FQNEAQ come from the germline V gene (reference sequence). The CDR3 is made up of 15 amino acids. The V end lost 1 base, the J end lost 4 bases, and 14 bases lay between the germline ends. This clonotype was counted at least ten times. What it binds is unknown. This TCR derives from an adult who was a healthcare worker with PCR-confirmed SARS-CoV-2 infection or an uninfected control (not recorded which). Sequencing used whole blood, obtained at baseline. V gene TRBV7-9 combines with J gene TRBJ2-7; possible D gene TRBD2, 5 bases. CDR3 DNA sequence: TGTGCCAGCAGCTTAGTAGCAGGAGGTCGGTACGAGCAGTACTTC. Protein sequence: CASSLVAGGRYEQYF.